Included here is one T cell receptor (beta chain) sequence, with context. Germline V gives CDR1 SGHAT, CDR2 FQDESV (reference sequence). The CDR3 runs to 15 residues. V dropped 5 bases and J dropped 3; count of bases not matched to a gene: 4. This entry belongs to a study of response to subunit inactivated influenza vaccine. MiXCR was run by TCRdb on the RT-PCR reads, yielding one entry per CDR3 protein. This table has some 500,000 distinct CDR3 sequences, approximately 17% appearing once. The origin of this receptor is a man between 50 and 69 years old who received an inactivated influenza vaccine. The sequenced sample was CD4+ T cells sorted from PBMCs, obtained around 25 months after vaccination. The chain is built from TRBV11-1 and TRBJ1-2, with 12 bases that match TRBD1. The CDR3 region has the DNA TGTGCCAGCAGCCCGGGACAGGGGGCCGACTATGGCTACACCTTC. Its protein is CASSPGQGADYGYTF.